These T cell receptor beta chains were read from a single sample in a study of blood T cell repertoires in COVID-19. Sequenced by immunoSEQ multiplex PCR; TCRdb stores in-frame clones only, minus some. The table has around 77,000 clones, 82% seen once. Sequenced input: peripheral blood. Receptor source: a human donor in a cohort sampled during active COVID-19. CDR3s include the opening cysteine and the closing phenylalanine or tryptophan. D genes are given only for firm matches. Size values are once, few and many counts, or a class for expanded clones, and some rows have none.

v_gene,j_gene,d_gene,abundance,CDR3aa,CDR3nt
TRBV5-4,TRBJ2-6,TRBD1,.,CASRRTGGAGANVLTF,TGTGCCAGCAGGAGGACAGGGGGCGCTGGGGCCAACGTCCTGACTTTC
TRBV28,TRBJ2-7,.,.,CASSSGTYEQYF,TGTGCCAGCAGTTCCGGTACCTACGAGCAGTACTTC
TRBV7-9,TRBJ1-2,.,.,CASSAMGLLGYTF,TGTGCCAGCAGCGCCATGGGCCTCCTCGGCTACACCTTC
TRBV5-4,TRBJ1-2,.,.,CASSHGWENYAYGYTF,TGTGCCAGCAGCCATGGATGGGAGAACTACGCGTATGGCTACACCTTC
TRBV6-5,TRBJ1-1,.,.,CASSLQGPEAFF,TGTGCCAGCAGTCTGCAGGGCCCTGAAGCTTTCTTT
TRBV7-3,TRBJ2-3,.,.,CASSFGGFTDTQYF,TGTGCCAGCAGCTTTGGAGGTTTCACAGATACGCAGTATTTT
TRBV19,TRBJ2-5,.,.,CASSTPGVGRETQYF,TGTGCCAGTAGTACCCCGGGGGTAGGGAGAGAGACCCAGTACTTC
TRBV15,TRBJ2-7,.,.,CATSRTGALSYEQYF,TGTGCCACCAGCAGGACAGGCGCTTTATCCTACGAGCAGTACTTC
TRBV5-1,TRBJ2-7,TRBD1,.,CASSQPPATGDFFYEQYF,TGCGCCAGCAGCCAGCCGCCCGCGACAGGGGACTTCTTCTACGAGCAGTACTTC
TRBV9,TRBJ1-1,TRBD1,many,CASSTTGGGTEAFF,TGTGCCAGCAGCACTACAGGGGGTGGCACTGAAGCTTTCTTT
TRBV5-1,TRBJ1-5,.,.,CASSLRPVGNSNQPQHF,TGCGCCAGCAGCTTGAGGCCAGTCGGGAATAGCAATCAGCCCCAGCATTTT
TRBV7-8,TRBJ2-5,TRBD1,.,CASSQMTGEETQYF,TGTGCCAGCAGCCAAATGACAGGGGAAGAGACCCAGTACTTC
TRBV7-8,TRBJ2-5,TRBD1,.,CASSRTGSNQETQYF,TGTGCCAGCAGCCGGACAGGGTCCAACCAAGAGACCCAGTACTTC
TRBV29-1,TRBJ1-1,.,.,CSVEQGMAKAFF,TGCAGCGTTGAGCAGGGTATGGCGAAAGCTTTCTTT
TRBV11-2,TRBJ2-7,.,.,CASSKGQSYEQYF,TGTGCCAGCAGCAAAGGACAGTCCTACGAGCAGTACTTC
TRBV7-9,TRBJ1-6,.,.,CASKTRDSFNSPLHF,TGTGCCAGCAAGACGAGAGACAGTTTTAATTCACCCCTCCACTTT
TRBV5-1,TRBJ2-2,TRBD1,.,CASSALQQGAGGELFF,TGCGCCAGCAGCGCGCTTCAACAGGGGGCCGGCGGGGAGCTGTTTTTT
TRBV5-1,TRBJ2-5,TRBD2,.,CASGLAGMQETQYF,TGCGCCAGCGGACTAGCGGGGATGCAAGAGACCCAGTACTTC
TRBV3-1/TRBV3-2,TRBJ2-2,TRBD2,.,CASSQLAGLTEAWANTGELFF,TGTGCCAGCAGCCAATTAGCGGGACTGACCGAGGCCTGGGCGAACACCGGGGAGCTGTTTTTT
TRBV5-1,TRBJ2-7,.,few,CASSLGQSTTEQYF,TGCGCCAGCAGCTTGGGACAGTCAACGACCGAGCAGTACTTC
TRBV29-1,TRBJ2-7,.,.,CSVGTGGSYEQYF,TGCAGCGTTGGGACCGGGGGATCCTACGAGCAGTACTTC
TRBV11-3,TRBJ2-7,.,.,CASSLRTSSYEQYF,TGTGCCAGCAGCCTACGGACATCCTCCTACGAGCAGTACTTC
TRBV5-6,TRBJ2-7,.,.,CASSLLGWRSYEQYF,TGTGCCAGCAGCTTGCTGGGCTGGCGCTCCTACGAGCAGTACTTC
TRBV15,TRBJ1-6,.,.,CATSRDLGQVFTGLHF,TGTGCCACCAGCAGAGATTTGGGGCAGGTTTTCACCGGCCTCCACTTT
TRBV12-3/TRBV12-4,TRBJ2-7,TRBD2,.,CASSFPGLTEQYF,TGTGCCAGCAGTTTCCCGGGACTAACGGAGCAGTACTTC
TRBV12-3/TRBV12-4,TRBJ1-1,.,.,CASSSGRLEEAFF,TGTGCCAGCAGTTCCGGGAGGTTAGAAGAAGCTTTCTTT
TRBV7-2,TRBJ1-1,.,.,CASSQQAGGSTEAFF,TGTGCCAGCAGCCAGCAAGCTGGGGGGTCAACTGAAGCTTTCTTT
TRBV10-3,TRBJ1-1,TRBD1,.,CAIVGQPNTEAFF,TGTGCCATCGTGGGACAGCCGAACACTGAAGCTTTCTTT
TRBV5-7,TRBJ1-6,.,.,CASSLPTGAGADCNSPLHF,TGTGCCAGCAGCTTGCCCACAGGCGCAGGGGCGGATTGTAATTCACCCCTCCACTTT
TRBV6-5,TRBJ2-1,.,.,CASSRGGANYNEQFF,TGTGCCAGCAGTAGGGGGGGGGCCAACTACAATGAGCAGTTCTTC
TRBV10-3,TRBJ2-1,TRBD2,once,CAIRDTSGGFNEQFF,TGTGCCATCAGAGACACTAGCGGGGGGTTCAATGAGCAGTTCTTC
TRBV5-6,TRBJ2-5,TRBD1,.,CASSDRTGGYQETQYF,TGTGCCAGCAGCGACCGGACAGGGGGCTACCAAGAGACCCAGTACTTC